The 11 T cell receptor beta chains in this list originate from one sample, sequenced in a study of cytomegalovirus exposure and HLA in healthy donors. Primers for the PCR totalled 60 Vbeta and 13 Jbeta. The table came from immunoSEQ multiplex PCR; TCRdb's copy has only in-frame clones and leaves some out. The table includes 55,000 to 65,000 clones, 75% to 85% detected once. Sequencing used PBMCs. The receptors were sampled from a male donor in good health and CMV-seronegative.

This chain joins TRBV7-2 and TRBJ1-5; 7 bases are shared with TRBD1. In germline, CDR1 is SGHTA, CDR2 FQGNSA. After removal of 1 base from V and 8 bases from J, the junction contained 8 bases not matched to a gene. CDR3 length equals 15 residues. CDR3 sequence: CASSLVSGGGEPQHF. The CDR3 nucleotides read TGTGCCAGCAGCTTAGTGTCAGGGGGTGGCGAGCCCCAGCATTTT. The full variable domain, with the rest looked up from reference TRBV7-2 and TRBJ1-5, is GAGVSQSPSNKVTEKGKDVELRCDPISGHTALYWYRQSLGQGLEFLIYFQGNSAPDKSGLPSDRFSAERTGGSVSTLTIQRTQQEDSAVYLCASSLVSGGGEPQHFGDGTRLSIL.

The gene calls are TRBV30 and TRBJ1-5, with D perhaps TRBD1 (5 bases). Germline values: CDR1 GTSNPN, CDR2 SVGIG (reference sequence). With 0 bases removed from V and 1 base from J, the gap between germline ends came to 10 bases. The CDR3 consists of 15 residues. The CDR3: CAWSVQRGSNQPQHF. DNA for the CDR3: TGTGCCTGGAGTGTACAAAGGGGAAGCAATCAGCCCCAGCATTTT.

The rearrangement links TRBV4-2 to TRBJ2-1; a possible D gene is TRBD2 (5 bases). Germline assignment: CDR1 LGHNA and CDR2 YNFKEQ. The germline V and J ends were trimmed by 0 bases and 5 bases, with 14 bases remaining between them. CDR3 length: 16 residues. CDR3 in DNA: TGTGCCAGCAGCCAAGAAGACTATACTTACGACAATGAGCAGTTCTTC. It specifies CASSQEDYTYDNEQFF.

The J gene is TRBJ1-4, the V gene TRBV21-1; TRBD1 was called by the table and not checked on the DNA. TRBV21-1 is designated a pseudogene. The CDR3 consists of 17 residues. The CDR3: CASSKGSGSATNEKLFF. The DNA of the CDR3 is TGTGCCAGCAGCAAAGGTTCAGGTAGTGCGACTAATGAAAAACTGTTTTTT.

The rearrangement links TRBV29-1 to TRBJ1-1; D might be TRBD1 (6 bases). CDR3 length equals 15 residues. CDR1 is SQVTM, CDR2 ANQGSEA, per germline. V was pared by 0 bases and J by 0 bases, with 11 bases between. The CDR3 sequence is CSVEDRGGLNTEAFF. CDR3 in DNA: TGCAGCGTTGAAGATCGTGGGGGCTTGAACACTGAAGCTTTCTTT.

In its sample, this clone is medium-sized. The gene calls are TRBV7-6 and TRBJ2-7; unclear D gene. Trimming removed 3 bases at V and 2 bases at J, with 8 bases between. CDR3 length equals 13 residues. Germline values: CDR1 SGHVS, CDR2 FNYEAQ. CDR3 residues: CASSFLVPYEQYF. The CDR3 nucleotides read TGTGCCAGCAGCTTTCTTGTCCCCTACGAGCAGTACTTC.

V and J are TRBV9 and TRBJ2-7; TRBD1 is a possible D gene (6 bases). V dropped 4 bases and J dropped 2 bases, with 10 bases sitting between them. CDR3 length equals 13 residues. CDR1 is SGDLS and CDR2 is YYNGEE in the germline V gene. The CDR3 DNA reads TGTGCCAGCAGCCCCCGGGACACCTACGAGCAGTACTTC. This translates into CASSPRDTYEQYF.

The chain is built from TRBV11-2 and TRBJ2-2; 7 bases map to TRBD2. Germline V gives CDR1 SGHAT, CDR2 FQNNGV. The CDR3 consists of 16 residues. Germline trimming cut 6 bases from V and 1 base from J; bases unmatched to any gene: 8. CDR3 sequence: CASRVMGGGNTGELFF. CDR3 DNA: TGTGCCAGCAGAGTAATGGGCGGGGGGAACACCGGGGAGCTGTTTTTT.

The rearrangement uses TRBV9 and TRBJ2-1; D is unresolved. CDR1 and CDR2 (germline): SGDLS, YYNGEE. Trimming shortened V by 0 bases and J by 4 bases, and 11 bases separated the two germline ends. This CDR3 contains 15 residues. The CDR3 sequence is CASSVAGLYYNEQFF. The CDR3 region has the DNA TGTGCCAGCAGCGTAGCAGGCCTATATTACAATGAGCAGTTCTTC.

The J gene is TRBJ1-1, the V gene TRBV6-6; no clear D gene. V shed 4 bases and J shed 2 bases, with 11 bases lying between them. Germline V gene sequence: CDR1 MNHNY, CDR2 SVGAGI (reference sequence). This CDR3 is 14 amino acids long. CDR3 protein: CASSSPGRNTEAFF. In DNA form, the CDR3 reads TGTGCCAGCAGTTCCCCCGGGAGAAACACTGAAGCTTTCTTT.

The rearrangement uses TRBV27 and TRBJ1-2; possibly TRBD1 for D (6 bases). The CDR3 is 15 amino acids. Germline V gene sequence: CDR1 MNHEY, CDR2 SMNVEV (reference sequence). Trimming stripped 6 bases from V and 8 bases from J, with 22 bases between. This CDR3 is CASRPIQGGLVGYTF. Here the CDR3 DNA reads TGTGCCAGCAGGCCTATTCAAGGGGGTTTGGTCGGCTACACCTTC.